The 9 T cell receptor beta chains below come from one sample, sequenced in a study of T cell responses to AZD1222 COVID-19 vaccine. Clones were sequenced by immunoSEQ multiplex PCR, and TCRdb holds only the in-frame ones, with some missing. Found here are 90,000 to 120,000 clones, about 90% of them singletons; the top ten hold under 25%. The material was peripheral blood, obtained on day 0 of AZD1222 vaccination. The receptors were gathered from an adult in good health.

V usage is TRBV11-2 and J usage is TRBJ1-3; possible D gene TRBD1, 6 bases. The CDR3 consists of 17 residues. V was cut by 1 base and J by 0 bases, with 13 bases left in between. The germline V gene encodes CDR1 SGHAT and CDR2 FQNNGV. The CDR3 spells CASSLVSSGASGNTIYF. CDR3 bases: TGTGCCAGCAGCTTAGTATCTTCGGGGGCCTCTGGAAACACCATATATTTT.

The chain is built from TRBV3-1 (or the pseudogene TRBV3-2) and TRBJ2-3, with 9 nucleotides matching TRBD2. The CDR3 loop spans 17 amino acids. With V trimmed by 3 bases and J by 0 bases, 7 bases remained unmatched. Germline values: CDR1 LGHDT, CDR2 YNNKEL (reference sequence). Here the CDR3 reads CASSHPRLAESTDTQYF. CDR3 bases: TGTGCCAGCAGCCACCCCCGACTAGCGGAAAGCACAGATACGCAGTATTTT.

This clone was seen only once. The CDR3 sequence: CASSFITRPDEQFF. In DNA form, the CDR3 reads TGTGCCAGCAGTTTTATCACTAGGCCTGATGAGCAGTTCTTC. The chain couples TRBV27 to TRBJ2-1, with D possibly being TRBD2 (5 bases). The CDR3 totals 14 residues. The germline V and J ends were trimmed by 3 bases and 8 bases, with 14 bases remaining between them. In germline, CDR1 is MNHEY, CDR2 SMNVEV (reference sequence).

A few counts support this clone. The chain links TRBV6-5 to TRBJ1-5; D unresolved. The CDR3 is made up of 11 amino acids. Germline CDR1 and CDR2: MNHEY and SVGAGI. The ends were cut back, 5 bases at V and 6 bases at J, with 5 bases in the middle. The CDR3 is CASSLGQPQHF. In DNA form, the CDR3 reads TGTGCCAGCAGTCTCGGTCAGCCCCAGCATTTT.

The chain combines TRBV5-5 with TRBJ2-5, with D unclear. The CDR3 length is 12 residues. With 0 bases removed from V and 5 bases from J, the gap between germline ends came to 5 bases. Germline CDR1 and CDR2: SGHKS and YYEKEE (reference sequence). CDR3 in DNA: TGTGCCAGCAGCTTGGTAACGGAGACCCAGTACTTC. Translating gives CASSLVTETQYF. The variable domain in full, completed from reference TRBV5-5 and TRBJ2-5, reads DAGVTQSPTHLIKTRGQQVTLRCSPISGHKSVSWYQQVLGQGPQFIFQYYEKEERGRGNFPDRFSARQFPNYSSELNVNALLLGDSALYLCASSLVTETQYFGPGTRLLVL.

The chain carries TRBV6-2 or TRBV6-3 and TRBJ2-6, with D possibly being TRBD2 (6 bases). V was cut by 2 bases and J by 2 bases, with 16 bases left in between. The CDR3 consists of 18 residues. Per germline, CDR1 MNHEY and CDR2 SVGEGT. CDR3 DNA sequence: TGTGCCAGCAGTTACCGGAGGGTCCACATCCCTGGGGCCAACGTCCTGACTTTC. Amino acid sequence: CASSYRRVHIPGANVLTF.

This chain connects TRBV19 to TRBJ2-3; D ambiguous. The germline V gene has CDR1 LNHDA and CDR2 SQIVND (reference sequence). The CDR3 spans 14 residues. V was pared by 2 bases and J by 2 bases, with 8 bases between. CDR3 DNA: TGTGCCAGTAGTATACGGCTTTCCACAGATACGCAGTATTTT. The encoded protein is CASSIRLSTDTQYF.

DNA of the CDR3: TGCGCCAGCAGCCAAGGGGGCGGCCCTGGAAACACCATATATTTT. It translates to CASSQGGGPGNTIYF. The chain recombines TRBV4-3 with TRBJ1-3; TRBD1 is a possible D gene (5 bases). The V and J ends lost 1 base and 2 bases respectively, with 9 bases between them. The CDR3 spans 15 residues. Per the germline V gene, CDR1 is LGHNA and CDR2 is YSLEER.

The genes are TRBV9 and TRBJ2-1; 10 bases line up with TRBD1. V shed 3 bases, J shed 7 bases, and the junction held 7 bases outside the gene matches. CDR3 length equals 15 residues. The germline CDR1 and CDR2 sequences are SGDLS and YYNGEE. The CDR3 region has the DNA TGTGCCAGCAGCGCTGGGGGGACAGGGGTAAATGAGCAGTTCTTC. Its translation is CASSAGGTGVNEQFF.